This record looks at one T cell receptor beta chain sequence and its context. Its antigen is currently not known. The record has no base qualities; no much larger clone is one base away. As encoded in the germline V gene (reference sequence), CDR1 is SEHNR while CDR2 is FQNEAQ. V loses 5 bases of germline sequence and J loses 0 bases, and the interval between the two ends is 13 bases. The CDR3, from cysteine to phenylalanine, totals 15 residues. This entry keeps only the CDR3 DNA: 45 bases, framed from base 1. The data originate from a study (dated by TCRdb to 2016 to 2017). The library came from RT-PCR. Instrument on record: Illumina MiSeq. TCRdb reanalyzed the raw reads on its own, using fastp at Q25 for trimming and MiXCR for clone calling, and kept in-frame beta chains. CDR3 protein duplicates are merged, each entry listing the most common genes and DNA. This sample has 650,000 to 800,000 distinct CDR3 sequences in its table, and over 12% of those were observed once. The top ten clonotypes cover 3.6% of the sample.

The chain was built from TRBV7-9 and TRBJ1-1, with no confidently assigned D gene. What was sequenced was memory CD4+ T cells from blood. The sequence was collected from a female donor in good health, serving as a healthy control. CDR3 sequence: CASSDIQQMNTEAFF. The nucleotide sequence reads TGTGCCAGCAGCGATATACAGCAGATGAACACTGAAGCTTTCTTT.